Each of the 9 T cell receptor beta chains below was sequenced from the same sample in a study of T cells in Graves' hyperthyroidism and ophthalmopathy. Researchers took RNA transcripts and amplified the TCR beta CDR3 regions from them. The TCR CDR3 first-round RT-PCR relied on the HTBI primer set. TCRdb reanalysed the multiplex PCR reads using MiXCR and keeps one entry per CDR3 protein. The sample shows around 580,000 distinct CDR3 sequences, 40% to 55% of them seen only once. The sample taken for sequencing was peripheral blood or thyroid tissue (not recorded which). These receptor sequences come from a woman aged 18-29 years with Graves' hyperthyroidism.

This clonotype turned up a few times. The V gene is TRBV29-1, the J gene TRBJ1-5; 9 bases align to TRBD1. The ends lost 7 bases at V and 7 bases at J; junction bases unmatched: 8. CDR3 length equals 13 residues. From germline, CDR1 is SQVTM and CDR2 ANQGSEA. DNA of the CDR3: TGCAGCGGCGGGACAGGGCTCGAGCAGCCCCAGCATTTT. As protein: CSGGTGLEQPQHF.

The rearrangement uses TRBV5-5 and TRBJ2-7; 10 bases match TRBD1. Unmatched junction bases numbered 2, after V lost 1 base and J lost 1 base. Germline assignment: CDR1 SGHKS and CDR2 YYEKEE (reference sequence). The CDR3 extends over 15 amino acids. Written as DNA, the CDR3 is TGTGCCAGCAGCTTGCGGACAGGGGGATCCTACGAGCAGTACTTC. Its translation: CASSLRTGGSYEQYF.

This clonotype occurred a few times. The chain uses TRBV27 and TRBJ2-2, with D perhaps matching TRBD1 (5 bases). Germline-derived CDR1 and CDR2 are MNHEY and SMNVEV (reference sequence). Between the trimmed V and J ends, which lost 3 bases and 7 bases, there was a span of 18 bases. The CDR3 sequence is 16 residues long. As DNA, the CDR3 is TGTGCCAGCAGTTTCCCTTATGGGGCCCGCGGCGGGGAGCTGTTTTTT. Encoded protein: CASSFPYGARGGELFF.

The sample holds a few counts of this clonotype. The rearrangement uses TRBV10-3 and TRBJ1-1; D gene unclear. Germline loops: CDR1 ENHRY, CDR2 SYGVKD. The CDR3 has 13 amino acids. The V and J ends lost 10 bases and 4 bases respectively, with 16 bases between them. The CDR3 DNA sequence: TGTGCCACCCTGGACCAGGTTAGCACTGAAGCTTTCTTT. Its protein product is CATLDQVSTEAFF.

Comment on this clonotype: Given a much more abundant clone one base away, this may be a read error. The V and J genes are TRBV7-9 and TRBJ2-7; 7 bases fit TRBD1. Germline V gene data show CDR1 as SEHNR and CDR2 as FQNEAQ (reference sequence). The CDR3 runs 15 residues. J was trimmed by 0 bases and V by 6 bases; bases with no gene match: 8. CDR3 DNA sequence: TGTGCCAGCAGTTCGGGACAGAGATTCTCCTACGAGCAGTACTTC. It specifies CASSSGQRFSYEQYF.

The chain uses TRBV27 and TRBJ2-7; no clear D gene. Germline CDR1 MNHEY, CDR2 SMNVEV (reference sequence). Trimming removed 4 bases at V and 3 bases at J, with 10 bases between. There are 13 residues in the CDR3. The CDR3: CASSSFLDYEQYF. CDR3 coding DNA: TGTGCCAGCAGTTCATTTTTGGACTACGAGCAGTACTTC.

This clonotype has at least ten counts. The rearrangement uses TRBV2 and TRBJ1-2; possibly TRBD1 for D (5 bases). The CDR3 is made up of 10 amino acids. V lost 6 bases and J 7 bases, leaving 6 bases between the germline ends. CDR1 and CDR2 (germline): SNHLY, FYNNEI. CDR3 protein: CASRRGGYTF. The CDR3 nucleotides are TGTGCCAGCAGAAGGGGTGGCTACACCTTC.

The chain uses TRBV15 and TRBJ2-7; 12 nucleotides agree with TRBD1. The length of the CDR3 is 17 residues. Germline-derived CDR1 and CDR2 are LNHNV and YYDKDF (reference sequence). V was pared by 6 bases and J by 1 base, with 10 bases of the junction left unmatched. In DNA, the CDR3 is TGTGCCACCAGTCCCGTTCCGGGACAGGGGGCGTCCTACGAGCAGTACTTC. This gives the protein CATSPVPGQGASYEQYF.

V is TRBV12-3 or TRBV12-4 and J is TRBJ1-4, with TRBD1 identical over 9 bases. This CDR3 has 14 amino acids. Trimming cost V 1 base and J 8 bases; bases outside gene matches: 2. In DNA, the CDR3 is TGTGCCAGCAGTTTAGGGACAGGGGAGGAAAAACTGTTTTTT. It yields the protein CASSLGTGEEKLFF.